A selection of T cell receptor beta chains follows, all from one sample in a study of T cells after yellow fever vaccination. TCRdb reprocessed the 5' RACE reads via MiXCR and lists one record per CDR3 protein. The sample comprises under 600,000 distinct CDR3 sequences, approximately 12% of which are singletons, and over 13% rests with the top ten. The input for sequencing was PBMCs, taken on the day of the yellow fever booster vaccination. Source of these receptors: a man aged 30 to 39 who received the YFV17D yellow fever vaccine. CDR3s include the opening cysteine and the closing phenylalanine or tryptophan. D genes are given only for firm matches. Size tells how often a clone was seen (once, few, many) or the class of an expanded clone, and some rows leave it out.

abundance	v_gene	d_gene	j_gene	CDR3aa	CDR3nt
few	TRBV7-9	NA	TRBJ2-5	CASSFGRKETQYF	TGTGCCAGCAGCTTTGGACGGAAGGAGACCCAGTACTTC
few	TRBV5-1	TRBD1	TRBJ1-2	CASRIDREGYGYTF	TGCGCCAGCAGAATCGACAGGGAAGGCTATGGCTACACCTTC
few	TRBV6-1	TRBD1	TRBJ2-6	CASSETGQGLSGANVLTF	TGTGCCAGCAGTGAAACGGGACAGGGTCTCTCTGGGGCCAACGTCCTGACTTTC
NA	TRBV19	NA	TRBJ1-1	CASSPRVLNTEAFF	TGTGCCAGTAGTCCCCGGGTACTGAACACTGAAGCTTTCTTT
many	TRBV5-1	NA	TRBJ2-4	CASSLVAGESKNIQYF	TGCGCCAGCAGCTTGGTTGCAGGGGAGTCCAAAAACATTCAGTACTTC
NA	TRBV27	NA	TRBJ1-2	CASAGPPSGYTF	TGTGCCAGCGCAGGCCCTCCCTCGGGCTACACCTTC
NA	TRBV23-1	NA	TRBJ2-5	CASRQFGASVGQETQYF	TGCGCCAGCAGGCAATTTGGGGCTAGTGTAGGTCAAGAGACCCAGTACTTC
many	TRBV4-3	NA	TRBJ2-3	CASSQQGDGDTQYF	TGCGCCAGCAGCCAACAAGGGGACGGAGATACGCAGTATTTT
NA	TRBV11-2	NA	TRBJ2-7	CASSLSRPPIGEQYF	TGTGCCAGCAGCTTATCCAGGCCACCGATTGGGGAGCAGTACTTC
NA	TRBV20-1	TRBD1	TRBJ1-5	CSARPGQGNQPQHF	TGCAGTGCTAGACCAGGACAGGGCAATCAGCCCCAGCATTTT
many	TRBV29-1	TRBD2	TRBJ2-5	CSSSGEGETQYF	TGCAGCTCAAGCGGGGAAGGAGAGACCCAGTACTTC
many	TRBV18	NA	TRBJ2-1	CASSSGSGNEQFF	TGTGCCAGCTCTAGCGGTAGTGGGAATGAGCAGTTCTTC
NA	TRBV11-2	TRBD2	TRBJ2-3	CASSFTSGSVTDTQYF	TGTGCCAGCAGCTTCACTAGCGGGAGTGTTACAGATACGCAGTATTTT
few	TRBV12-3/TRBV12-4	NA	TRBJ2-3	CASTMSGTDTQYF	TGTGCCAGCACCATGAGTGGCACAGATACGCAGTATTTT
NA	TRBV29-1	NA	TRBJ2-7	CSVGLVYEQYF	TGCAGCGTTGGGCTGGTCTACGAGCAGTACTTC
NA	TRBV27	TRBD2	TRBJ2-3	CASSLKGREDDTQYF	TGTGCCAGCAGTTTAAAGGGGCGGGAGGATGATACGCAGTATTTT
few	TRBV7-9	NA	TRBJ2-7	CASRQGELVHEQYF	TGTGCCAGCAGGCAAGGAGAGCTAGTCCACGAGCAGTACTTC
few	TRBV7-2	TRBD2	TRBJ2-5	CASTRVAGGAGQETQYF	TGTGCCAGCACACGGGTAGCGGGAGGGGCGGGTCAAGAGACCCAGTACTTC
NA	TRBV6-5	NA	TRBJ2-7	CASSYSTGYYEQYF	TGTGCCAGCAGTTACTCGACGGGCTACTACGAGCAGTACTTC
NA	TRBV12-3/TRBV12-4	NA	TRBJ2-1	CASSHPSRGNNEQFF	TGTGCCAGCAGTCACCCTAGCCGGGGCAACAATGAGCAGTTCTTC
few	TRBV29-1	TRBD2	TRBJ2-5	CSASLRAGETQYF	TGCAGCGCCTCCCTTCGAGCGGGGGAGACCCAGTACTTC
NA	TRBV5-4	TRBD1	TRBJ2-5	CASSLGGSGTGLETQYF	TGTGCCAGCAGCTTGGGTGGGTCCGGGACAGGGTTAGAGACCCAGTACTTC
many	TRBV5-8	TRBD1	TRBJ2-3	CASSLKGAGDTQYF	TGTGCCAGCAGCTTGAAGGGGGCAGGGGATACGCAGTATTTT
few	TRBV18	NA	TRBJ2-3	CASKSQGSSTDTQYF	TGTGCCAGCAAATCCCAGGGATCTAGCACAGATACGCAGTATTTT
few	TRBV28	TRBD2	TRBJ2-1	CASRSGTSFGEQFF	TGTGCCAGCAGGTCCGGGACTAGCTTTGGGGAGCAGTTCTTC
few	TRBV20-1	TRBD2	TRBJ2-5	CSAPPPSSGSGTQYF	TGCAGTGCCCCGCCCCCCTCTAGCGGGAGTGGGACCCAGTACTTC
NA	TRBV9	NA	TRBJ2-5	CASSVAPKETQYF	TGTGCCAGCAGCGTAGCCCCTAAAGAGACCCAGTACTTC
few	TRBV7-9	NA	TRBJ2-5	CASSLSGNRQETQYF	TGTGCCAGCAGCTTATCGGGCAACAGACAAGAGACCCAGTACTTC
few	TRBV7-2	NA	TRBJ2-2	CASSLVPGPAGELFF	TGTGCCAGCAGCTTAGTTCCGGGGCCCGCTGGGGAGCTGTTTTTT
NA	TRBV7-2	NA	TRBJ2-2	CASSLAGGSNTGQLFF	TGTGCCAGCAGCTTAGCGGGCGGTTCGAACACCGGGCAGCTGTTTTTT
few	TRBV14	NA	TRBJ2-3	CASSQDLTEWGTDTQYF	TGTGCCAGCAGCCAAGATCTAACAGAATGGGGCACAGATACGCAGTATTTT
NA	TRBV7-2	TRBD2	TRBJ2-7	CASSLEERGFYEQYF	TGTGCCAGCAGCTTAGAGGAGCGGGGTTTCTACGAGCAGTACTTC
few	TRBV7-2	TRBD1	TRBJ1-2	CASSSQGALYGYTF	TGTGCCAGCAGCTCACAGGGGGCTCTCTATGGCTACACCTTC
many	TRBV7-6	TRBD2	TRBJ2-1	CASSLTGYSGLADNEQFF	TGTGCCAGCAGCTTAACCGGTTACTCGGGACTAGCCGACAATGAGCAGTTCTTC
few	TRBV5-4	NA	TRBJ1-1	CASSTREVNTEAFF	TGTGCCAGCTCGACCAGGGAGGTGAACACTGAAGCTTTCTTT
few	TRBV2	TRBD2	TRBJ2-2	CASEIAGNTGELFF	TGTGCCAGCGAGATAGCGGGAAACACCGGGGAGCTGTTTTTT
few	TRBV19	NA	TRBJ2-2	CASNGAGELFF	TGTGCCAGTAACGGAGCGGGGGAGCTGTTTTTT
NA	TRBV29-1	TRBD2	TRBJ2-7	CSVARGLVDEQYF	TGCAGCGTTGCTCGGGGACTAGTCGACGAGCAGTACTTC
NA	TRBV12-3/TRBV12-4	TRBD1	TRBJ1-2	CASSFTGGPEGYTF	TGTGCCAGCAGCTTCACAGGGGGGCCAGAAGGCTACACCTTC
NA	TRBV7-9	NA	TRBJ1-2	CASSYRDIFGYTF	TGTGCCAGCAGTTACCGGGACATCTTTGGCTACACCTTC
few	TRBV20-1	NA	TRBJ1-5	CSVGGVGQPQHF	TGCAGTGTCGGCGGGGTTGGTCAGCCCCAGCATTTT
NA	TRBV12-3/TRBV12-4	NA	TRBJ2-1	CASSLDTRRAENNEQFF	TGTGCCAGCAGTTTAGACACTCGCCGGGCAGAAAACAATGAGCAGTTCTTC